This TCR beta chain stems from a study of EBV T-cell therapy then PD-1 blockade in nasopharyngeal carcinoma. This clone was recorded only once. What it recognizes is unknown. The CDR3 extends over 15 amino acids. V was trimmed by 5 bases and J by 9 bases, leaving 17 bases between them. Per germline, CDR1 LGHDT and CDR2 YNNKEL (reference sequence). Method: immunoSEQ multiplex PCR; TCRdb's copy keeps in-frame clones and lacks some. The sample contains around 20,000 clones, approximately 79% of which appear only once. Specified time point: 266 days after commencement of treatment, after nivolumab therapy. Regarding treatment: AdE1-LMPpoly-expanded autologous EBV-specific T-cell therapy followed by anti-PD-1 nivolumab.

The chain uses TRBV3-1 (or the pseudogene TRBV3-2) and TRBJ2-6; the D gene is possibly TRBD2 (6 bases). The TCR originated in a man aged 40-50 years with nasopharyngeal carcinoma. The input for sequencing was CD8+ T cells from blood, taken around day 260 from a patient whose treatment included autologous EBV-specific T cells and nivolumab. The CDR3 region is CASSLGDLWGNVLTF. CDR3 in DNA: TGTGCCAGCAGCTTGGGGGACTTGTGGGGCAACGTCCTGACTTTC.